This is a list of T cell receptor beta chains from one sample in a study of glioma-infiltrating T cells. TCRdb independently ran MiXCR on the multiplex PCR reads; one entry per CDR3 protein. The table lists 4,000 to 5,000 distinct CDR3 sequences, under 35% of them singletons, with 6.5% to 8% in the top ten. The sequencing input was glioma tissue, nonneoplastic brain tissue, or PBMCs (not recorded which). The receptors were sampled from a human donor with low-grade glioma or glioblastoma, undergoing nonglioma brain surgery, or in good health (not recorded which). CDR3s include the opening cysteine and the closing phenylalanine or tryptophan. The order of the fields is J gene, D gene, V gene, CDR3 protein. D genes are given only for firm matches.

TRBJ1-6 . TRBV11-2 CASSPKGLSYNSPLHF
TRBJ2-3 TRBD2 TRBV27 CANSFFLLAGVTDTQYF
TRBJ1-5 . TRBV19 CASSIRKAYHQPQHF
TRBJ1-3 . TRBV3-1 CASSQFSGPGNTIYF
TRBJ1-1 . TRBV6-2/TRBV6-3 CASSYLKNTEAFF
TRBJ2-1 . TRBV27 CASSLTEGTLFF
TRBJ1-5 . TRBV28 CASTLRTATNQPQHF
TRBJ1-5 . TRBV19 CASSITSGTLYQPQHF
TRBJ2-1 TRBD2 TRBV5-1 CASSLLAGASSSYNEQFF
TRBJ2-6 . TRBV6-6 CASSYPVMGLQRSGANVLTF
TRBJ2-5 . TRBV7-2 CASSLEYGTSVATKYF
TRBJ2-2 TRBD1 TRBV28 CASSLPPGQGVTGELFF
TRBJ1-1 . TRBV2 CASRPTGLNAEAFF
TRBJ2-4 . TRBV7-2 CASSSAGAKNIQYF
TRBJ2-7 TRBD1 TRBV6-2/TRBV6-3 CASSVTGGLADSYEQYF
TRBJ1-4 . TRBV7-6 CASSLDRLEKLFF